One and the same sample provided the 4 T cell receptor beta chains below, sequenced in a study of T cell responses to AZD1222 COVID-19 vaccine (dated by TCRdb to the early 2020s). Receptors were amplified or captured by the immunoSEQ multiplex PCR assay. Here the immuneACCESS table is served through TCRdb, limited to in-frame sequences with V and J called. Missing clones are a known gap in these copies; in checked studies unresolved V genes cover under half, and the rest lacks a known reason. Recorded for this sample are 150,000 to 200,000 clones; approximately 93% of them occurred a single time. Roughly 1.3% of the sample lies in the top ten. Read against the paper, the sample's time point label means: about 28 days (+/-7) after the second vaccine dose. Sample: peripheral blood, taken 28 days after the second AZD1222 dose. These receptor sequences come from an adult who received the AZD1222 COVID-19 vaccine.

CDR3 in amino acids: CASSRPGYEQYF. CDR3 coding DNA: TGTGCCAGCAGTCGCCCAGGCTACGAGCAGTACTTC. The genes are TRBV25-1 and TRBJ2-7, with unresolved D. Trimming stripped 5 bases from V and 3 bases from J, with 8 bases between. CDR1 and CDR2 (germline): MGHDK, SYGVNS. This CDR3 is built from 12 residues.

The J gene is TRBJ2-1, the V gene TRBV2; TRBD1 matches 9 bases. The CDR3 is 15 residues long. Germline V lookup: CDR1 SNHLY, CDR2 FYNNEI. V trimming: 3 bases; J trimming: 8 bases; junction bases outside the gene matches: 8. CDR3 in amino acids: CASSDRTGELDEQFF. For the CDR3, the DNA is TGTGCCAGCAGTGACAGGACAGGGGAACTGGATGAGCAGTTCTTC. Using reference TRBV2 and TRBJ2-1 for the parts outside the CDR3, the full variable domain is EPEVTQTPSHQVTQMGQEVILRCVPISNHLYFYWYRQILGQKVEFLVSFYNNEISEKSEIFDDQFSVERPDGSNFTLKIRSTKLEDSAMYFCASSDRTGELDEQFFGPGTRLTVL.

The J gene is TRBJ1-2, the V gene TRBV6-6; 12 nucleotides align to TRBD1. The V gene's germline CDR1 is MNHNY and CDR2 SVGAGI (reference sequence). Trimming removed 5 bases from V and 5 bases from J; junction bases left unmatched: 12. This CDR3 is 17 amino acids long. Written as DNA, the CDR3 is TGTGCCAGCAGTCAGATAAGGGGGACAGGGGGCGAATATGGCTACACCTTC. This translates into CASSQIRGTGGEYGYTF.

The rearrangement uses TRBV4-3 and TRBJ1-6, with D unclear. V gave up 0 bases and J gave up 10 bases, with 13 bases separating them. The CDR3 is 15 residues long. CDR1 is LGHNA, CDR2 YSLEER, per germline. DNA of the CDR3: TGCGCCAGCAGCCAAGAGAGGCGGGTTGGGTCACCCCTCCACTTT. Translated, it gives CASSQERRVGSPLHF.